Listed below are T cell receptor beta chains from one sample, sequenced in a study of beta chain features in type 1 diabetes. TCRdb's copy holds only in-frame clones and misses some; the assay was immunoSEQ multiplex PCR. Counted here are hundreds of thousands of clones, 15% to 17% occurring once; the ten biggest clones make up 0.09% to 0.095%. Source material: naive CD4+ T cells from blood. The receptors were sampled from a man aged 18 to 30 in good health. CDR3s include the opening cysteine and the closing phenylalanine or tryptophan. A D gene is named only where the DNA matches it firmly. Part of the rows lack a size; the others show once, few, many or a class for expanded clones.

DNA: TGTGCCAGCAGCCCCCGGGCGGGGACTCGGCGGGTCTCCTACAATGAGCAGTTCTTC
CDR3: CASSPRAGTRRVSYNEQFF
J: TRBJ2-1
size: -
V: TRBV9
length: 19
D: -

DNA: TGTGCCAGCAGTGTGGGACAGGGAACCACAGATACGCAGTATTTT
CDR3: CASSVGQGTTDTQYF
J: TRBJ2-3
size: -
V: TRBV9
length: 15
D: TRBD1

DNA: TGTGCCAGCGATTCCATTTCAGGGGGAGATACGCAGTATTTT
CDR3: CASDSISGGDTQYF
J: TRBJ2-3
size: few
V: TRBV28
length: 14
D: TRBD1

DNA: TGTGCCAGTAGTATAGTTAGCGGGAGGGCCGCCTACAATGAGCAGTTCTTC
CDR3: CASSIVSGRAAYNEQFF
J: TRBJ2-1
size: -
V: TRBV19
length: 17
D: TRBD2

DNA: TGCGCCAGCAGTTCAATAGGCTCGGGGGAGCTGTTTTTT
CDR3: CASSSIGSGELFF
J: TRBJ2-2
size: -
V: TRBV4-1
length: 13
D: -

DNA: TGTGCCAGCAGCTTAACGGTGAACACTGAAGCTTTCTTT
CDR3: CASSLTVNTEAFF
J: TRBJ1-1
size: -
V: TRBV7-3
length: 13
D: -

DNA: TGTGCCAGCAGCGGACGGACAGGTGAAGCTTTCTTT
CDR3: CASSGRTGEAFF
J: TRBJ1-1
size: -
V: TRBV11-2
length: 12
D: TRBD1

DNA: TGTGCCTGGAGTCAAGGTCGCGGTGGCTACACCTTC
CDR3: CAWSQGRGGYTF
J: TRBJ1-2
size: few
V: TRBV30
length: 12
D: -

DNA: TGTGCCAGCAGCAAAGCGCGTAGTGGCGAGCAGTACTTC
CDR3: CASSKARSGEQYF
J: TRBJ2-7
size: -
V: TRBV21-1
length: 13
D: -

DNA: TGTGCCAGCAGCTTAAGTTCCCGGACCCTCTCCTACGAGCAGTACTTC
CDR3: CASSLSSRTLSYEQYF
J: TRBJ2-7
size: few
V: TRBV7-2
length: 16
D: -

DNA: TGTGCCAGCAGCTTAGTGGGGGGAGACAGCAATCAGCCCCAGCATTTT
CDR3: CASSLVGGDSNQPQHF
J: TRBJ1-5
size: -
V: TRBV7-9
length: 16
D: -

DNA: TGCGCCAGCAGCTTATCCGGGACAGGGGATTCACCCCTCCACTTT
CDR3: CASSLSGTGDSPLHF
J: TRBJ1-6
size: -
V: TRBV5-1
length: 15
D: TRBD1

DNA: TGTGCCAGCAGTTACTCCCAGCGGGGGGGCCGGGAGCAGTTCTTC
CDR3: CASSYSQRGGREQFF
J: TRBJ2-1
size: -
V: TRBV6-5
length: 15
D: TRBD2

DNA: TGTGCCAGCAGAGAACCGGGACAGGGGTCCTACAATGAGCAGTTCTTC
CDR3: CASREPGQGSYNEQFF
J: TRBJ2-1
size: few
V: TRBV11-2
length: 16
D: TRBD1

DNA: TGCGCCAGCAGCTTGGGACAGCCTCTCAATCAGCCCCAGCATTTT
CDR3: CASSLGQPLNQPQHF
J: TRBJ1-5
size: few
V: TRBV5-1
length: 15
D: -

DNA: TGTGCCAGCAGAGCGGGGGCTGGAGGTCAGCCCCAGCATTTT
CDR3: CASRAGAGGQPQHF
J: TRBJ1-5
size: -
V: TRBV2
length: 14
D: -

DNA: TGCGCCAGCAGAGAACAGGGTACTGAAGCTTTCTTT
CDR3: CASREQGTEAFF
J: TRBJ1-1
size: -
V: TRBV10-2
length: 12
D: -

DNA: TGTGCCAGCAGTGAACAGTCAGGGGGCCCCCACGAGCAGTACTTC
CDR3: CASSEQSGGPHEQYF
J: TRBJ2-7
size: -
V: TRBV6-1
length: 15
D: TRBD1

DNA: TGTGCCAGCAGTGACTCTGGCGGGGGGGCAACAGATACGCAGTATTTT
CDR3: CASSDSGGGATDTQYF
J: TRBJ2-3
size: -
V: TRBV6-4
length: 16
D: TRBD2

DNA: TGTGCCAGCAGTCCGTACGACCGGGGACAGGGGACAGAGACCCAGTACTTC
CDR3: CASSPYDRGQGTETQYF
J: TRBJ2-5
size: -
V: TRBV28
length: 17
D: TRBD1

DNA: TGTGCCAGTAGTATCCGGGGGCAGATAAGCGGGGAGCTGTTTTTT
CDR3: CASSIRGQISGELFF
J: TRBJ2-2
size: few
V: TRBV19
length: 15
D: -

DNA: TGTGCCTGGAGTGTACTAACCGTGGGGGATTCACCCCTCCACTTT
CDR3: CAWSVLTVGDSPLHF
J: TRBJ1-6
size: -
V: TRBV30
length: 15
D: -

DNA: TGCGCCAGCAGCCCGGACTGGAACACTGAAGCTTTCTTT
CDR3: CASSPDWNTEAFF
J: TRBJ1-1
size: -
V: TRBV5-1
length: 13
D: -

DNA: TGTGCCAGCAGCGCAGCGACCGGATACTACGAGCAGTACTTC
CDR3: CASSAATGYYEQYF
J: TRBJ2-7
size: few
V: TRBV9
length: 14
D: -

DNA: TGTGCCAGCAGTTACCGGCAGGGGCATTCACCCCTCCACTTT
CDR3: CASSYRQGHSPLHF
J: TRBJ1-6
size: -
V: TRBV6-5
length: 14
D: -

DNA: TGTGCCAGCAGTTTGTGGGGACTAGCGGGAGGGCCAACAGATACGCAGTATTTT
CDR3: CASSLWGLAGGPTDTQYF
J: TRBJ2-3
size: -
V: TRBV28
length: 18
D: TRBD2

DNA: TGTGCCAGCAGTCTAAGCCTATTGTATGGCTACACCTTC
CDR3: CASSLSLLYGYTF
J: TRBJ1-2
size: -
V: TRBV28
length: 13
D: -

DNA: TGTGCCATCAGTGAGTTGAGGCTAGCGGGAGAGGGGACCCAGTACTTC
CDR3: CAISELRLAGEGTQYF
J: TRBJ2-5
size: -
V: TRBV10-3
length: 16
D: TRBD2

DNA: TGTGCCAGCAGTTACTCTACAGGGTACCTACCCTACGAGCAGTACTTC
CDR3: CASSYSTGYLPYEQYF
J: TRBJ2-7
size: few
V: TRBV6-5
length: 16
D: -

DNA: TGTGCCAGCTCACCACTTATGGGGTCGGCCCCTGGCGAAGGAGATACGCAGTATTTT
CDR3: CASSPLMGSAPGEGDTQYF
J: TRBJ2-3
size: few
V: TRBV18
length: 19
D: -

DNA: TGTGCCAGTAGTAGGGACAGGGGGCACTATGGCTACACCTTC
CDR3: CASSRDRGHYGYTF
J: TRBJ1-2
size: -
V: TRBV19
length: 14
D: TRBD1

DNA: TGCGCCAGCAGCTTGGGTAGGGGGCTAGACACTGAAGCTTTCTTT
CDR3: CASSLGRGLDTEAFF
J: TRBJ1-1
size: -
V: TRBV5-1
length: 15
D: TRBD1